This T cell receptor (beta chain) came from a study of blood T cells in healthy people across ages. Study as a whole: Per two T cells, template switching captured roughly one barcoded beta molecule.

V shed 3 bases and J shed 3 bases, with 12 bases lying between them. CDR3 length: 14 residues. Germline lookup yields CDR1 LNHDA and CDR2 SQIVND (reference sequence). Caucasian individuals from Russia who were healthy and aged roughly 6 to 90 acted as donors. Extracted total RNA amounted to at least 5.5 micrograms for each sample. The second PCR ran roughly 7 to 11 cycles with a sample-barcoded 5' primer and J-beta primers. The authors tagged each cDNA molecule using a template-switch adaptor with 12 random nucleotides. Each CDR3 protein gets one entry after TCRdb re-called the 5' RACE reads with MiXCR. The sample yields fewer than 2,000,000 distinct CDR3 sequences, about 32% seen once.

The chain employs TRBV19 and TRBJ2-7; D not resolved. This sequence originates from a woman aged 25 to 45 in good health. Sequencing was performed on blood. CDR3 DNA sequence: TGTGCCAGTAGTATTGTCGCAGGCGACTACGAGCAGTACTTC. It codes for CASSIVAGDYEQYF.